The sequence of this T cell receptor (beta chain) was determined in a study of control samples from healthy donors and cancer patients. The repertoire was sequenced with immunoSEQ multiplex PCR; TCRdb's copy has only in-frame clones and lacks some. The data contain thousands of clones, 65% to 80% of them singletons. Germline V gene data show CDR1 as SEHNR and CDR2 as FQNEAQ (reference sequence). The CDR3 loop spans 13 amino acids. The V end was cut by 1 base, the J end by 13 bases, with 13 bases between. The TCR originated in a male donor with melanoma. The J gene is TRBJ1-4, the V gene TRBV7-9; no clear D gene. Sequencing input: formalin-fixed, paraffin-embedded tissue. In nucleotides, the CDR3 is TGTGCCAGCAGCTTAGGAGCCGACGGTGTACTGTTTTTT. This codes for CASSLGADGVLFF. Together with reference TRBV7-9 and TRBJ1-4, the CDR3 gives the full variable domain: DTGVSQNPRHKITKRGQNVTFRCDPISEHNRLYWYRQTLGQGPEFLTYFQNEAQLEKSRLLSDRFSAERPKGSFSTLEIQRTEQGDSAMYLCASSLGADGVLFFGSGTQLSVL.